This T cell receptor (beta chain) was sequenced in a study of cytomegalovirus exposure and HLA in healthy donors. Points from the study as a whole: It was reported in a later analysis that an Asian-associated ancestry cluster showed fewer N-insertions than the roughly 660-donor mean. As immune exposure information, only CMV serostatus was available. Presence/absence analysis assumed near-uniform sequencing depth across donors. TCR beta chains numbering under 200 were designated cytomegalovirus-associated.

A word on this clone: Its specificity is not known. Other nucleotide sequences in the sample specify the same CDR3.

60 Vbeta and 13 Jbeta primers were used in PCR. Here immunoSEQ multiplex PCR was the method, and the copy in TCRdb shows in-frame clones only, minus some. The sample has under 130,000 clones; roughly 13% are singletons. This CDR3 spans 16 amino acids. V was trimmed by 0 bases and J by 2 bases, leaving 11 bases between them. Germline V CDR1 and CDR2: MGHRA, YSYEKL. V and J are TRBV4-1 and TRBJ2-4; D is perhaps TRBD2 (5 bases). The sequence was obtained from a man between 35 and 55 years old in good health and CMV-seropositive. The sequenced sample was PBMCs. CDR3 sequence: CASSQDGRGTKNIQYF. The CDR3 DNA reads TGCGCCAGCAGCCAAGACGGTCGAGGGACCAAAAACATTCAGTACTTC.